The next 21 T cell receptor beta chains were all read from a single sample in a study of T cells in tumors after PD-1 blockade (dated by TCRdb to about 2019). Receptors were amplified or captured by the immunoSEQ multiplex PCR assay. This immuneACCESS table, as held by TCRdb, lists in-frame sequences with V and J called but not all clones. Of the missing ones, under half trace to an unresolved V gene in checked studies; the others have no known cause. A total of some 47,000 clones appear in this sample, 79% of them only once. The top ten clones comprise approximately 15% of the sample. The time point label corresponds to: before anti-PD-1 therapy. This specimen consisted of PBMCs, obtained before anti-PD-1 treatment. The receptors come from a human donor with basal cell carcinoma.

For this clone: The missing conserved phenylalanine or tryptophan at the end of this CDR3 makes a read error likely. No DNA is shown, since the ends of the CDR3 on it are uncertain; the CDR3 is the one TCRdb lists. The chain combines TRBV23-1 with TRBJ2-7; TRBD2, the D gene given by the table, was not confirmed from the DNA. TRBV23-1 is recorded as an ORF, its role being uncertain. The CDR3 has 11 residues if both end residues are counted. The CDR3 sequence: CASSHKGTSGN.

The chain combines TRBV19 with TRBJ1-1; D is possibly TRBD1 (6 bases). Germline assignment: CDR1 LNHDA and CDR2 SQIVND (reference sequence). The V gene lost 1 base and the J gene lost 4 bases, with 10 bases spanning the gap. This CDR3 spans 14 amino acids. This CDR3 is CASSIAGVITEAFF. The CDR3 DNA reads TGTGCCAGTAGTATAGCAGGGGTTATCACTGAAGCTTTCTTT.

The chain links TRBV10-1 to TRBJ2-1; the match to TRBD1 covers 9 bases. The CDR3 spans 15 residues. J lost 1 base, V lost 8 bases, and 6 bases had no gene match. Germline loops: CDR1 WNHNN, CDR2 SYGVQD (reference sequence). The CDR3 DNA sequence: TGCGCCAGCTCCTCCGGGACAGGGTCCTACAATGAGCAGTTCTTC. The encoded protein is CASSSGTGSYNEQFF.

This clone was found once. The V call is TRBV5-4, the J call TRBJ2-5; D possibly corresponds to TRBD1 (6 bases). V shed 6 bases and J shed 1 base, with 13 bases lying between them. The CDR3 consists of 14 residues. Germline CDR1 reads SGHNT; CDR2 reads YYREEE (reference sequence). The CDR3 loop reads CASMSGTFQETQYF. CDR3 sequence (DNA): TGTGCCAGCATGTCGGGGACATTCCAAGAGACCCAGTACTTC.

The chain employs TRBV28 and TRBJ1-5; D ambiguous. V lost 8 bases and J 0 bases, leaving 8 bases between the germline ends. Looked up from germline, CDR1 is MDHEN and CDR2 is SYDVKM. CDR3 length: 13 residues. CDR3 sequence (DNA): TGTGCCAGCGGCAGGAATAGCAATCAGCCCCAGCATTTT. Its protein product is CASGRNSNQPQHF.

The rearrangement uses TRBV18 and TRBJ2-7; D is perhaps TRBD1 (6 bases). Germline CDR1 and CDR2: KGHSH and LQKENI. The CDR3 is 14 residues long. Trimming removed 3 bases from V and 6 bases from J, with 15 bases in between. The CDR3 loop reads CASSPGAPIGEQYF. The CDR3 coding sequence is TGTGCCAGCTCACCGGGGGCCCCAATTGGCGAGCAGTACTTC.

This chain uses TRBV2 with TRBJ2-7, with no clear D. Germline loops: CDR1 SNHLY, CDR2 FYNNEI. Trimming removed 11 bases at V and 3 bases at J, with 8 bases between. The CDR3 loop spans 10 amino acids. The CDR3 region is CAVSGYEQYF. In DNA form, the CDR3 reads TGTGCCGTCTCGGGCTACGAGCAGTACTTC.

The rearrangement uses TRBV10-2 and TRBJ2-5; 13 bases agree with TRBD2. The CDR3 is 17 residues long. Trimming cost V 2 bases and J 5 bases; bases outside gene matches: 8. Looked up from germline, CDR1 is WSHSY and CDR2 is SAAADI. The CDR3 loop is CASSEGLAGVLGETQYF. The CDR3 DNA reads TGCGCCAGCAGTGAGGGACTAGCGGGGGTCCTGGGGGAGACCCAGTACTTC.

The rearrangement joins TRBV6-1 to TRBJ2-5, with D possibly being TRBD1 (5 bases). The CDR3 runs to 14 residues. Between the trimmed V and J ends, which lost 3 bases and 2 bases, there was a span of 10 bases. CDR1 and CDR2 from the germline V gene are MNHNS and SASEGT. DNA for the CDR3: TGTGCCAGCAGTGAGGAAGGGGTTCAAGAGACCCAGTACTTC. Translation: CASSEEGVQETQYF.

The V gene is TRBV4-1, the J gene TRBJ2-1; D possibly corresponds to TRBD2 (6 bases). V was clipped by 1 base and J by 4 bases, with 11 bases between them. The CDR3 contains 15 residues. Germline V lookup: CDR1 MGHRA, CDR2 YSYEKL. The CDR3 spells CASSQGAGRYNEQFF. The CDR3 DNA sequence: TGCGCCAGCAGCCAAGGGGCGGGACGATACAATGAGCAGTTCTTC.

V usage is TRBV7-2 and J usage is TRBJ2-7; D possibly corresponds to TRBD1 (6 bases). Germline-derived CDR1 and CDR2 are SGHTA and FQGNSA. CDR3 length equals 13 residues. V gave up 6 bases and J gave up 3 bases, with 12 bases separating them. CDR3 sequence: CASRGTGIYEQYF. Written as DNA, the CDR3 is TGTGCCAGCAGGGGAACAGGGATCTACGAGCAGTACTTC.

This rearrangement joins TRBV5-4 to TRBJ1-3, with D unclear. The CDR3 is 15 residues long. V was pared by 5 bases and J by 0 bases, with 12 bases between. In germline, CDR1 is SGHNT, CDR2 YYREEE (reference sequence). CDR3 sequence reads: CASSTLTSSGNTIYF. The CDR3 nucleotides read TGTGCCAGCAGTACCTTGACGAGCTCTGGAAACACCATATATTTT.

The chain recombines TRBV28 with TRBJ2-1; tentative D call: TRBD2 (7 bases). Germline V gives CDR1 MDHEN, CDR2 SYDVKM. V lost 4 bases and J lost 10, with 23 bases in between. The length of the CDR3 is 16 residues. In DNA form, the CDR3 reads TGTGCCAGCAGTTCGCCTTTGGGGGGGGGCCAGGTAGAGCAGTTCTTC. This codes for CASSSPLGGGQVEQFF. The variable domain in full, completed from reference TRBV28 and TRBJ2-1, reads DVKVTQSSRYLVKRTGEKVFLECVQDMDHENMFWYRQDPGLGLRLIYFSYDVKMKEKGDIPEGYSVSREKKERFSLILESASTNQTSMYLCASSSPLGGGQVEQFFGPGTRLTVL.

The CDR3 bases are TGTGCCAGTAGTATGAAGGAGAATCAGCCCCAGCATTTT. Its translation is CASSMKENQPQHF. The V and J genes are TRBV19 and TRBJ1-5; no clear D gene. The germline V gene has CDR1 LNHDA and CDR2 SQIVND (reference sequence). Deletions cut 3 bases from V and 4 bases from J, with 7 bases between. The CDR3 runs 13 residues.

The CDR3 bases are TGTGCCAGCAACGGACGCCTTGGGGACACTGAAGCTTTCTTT. Its protein is CASNGRLGDTEAFF. This chain links TRBV6-5 with TRBJ1-1, with D hard to call. Germline lookup yields CDR1 MNHEY and CDR2 SVGAGI. This CDR3 spans 14 amino acids. V was pared by 7 bases and J by 3 bases, with 15 bases between.

The chain recombines TRBV5-1 with TRBJ1-1; D not resolved. The germline V and J ends were trimmed by 2 bases and 1 base, with 9 bases remaining between them. The CDR3 totals 14 residues. Germline values: CDR1 SGHRS, CDR2 YFSETQ. The CDR3 nucleotides read TGCGCCAGCAGCTTTGGGAAGGAGAACACTGAAGCTTTCTTT. It yields the protein CASSFGKENTEAFF. Combining the CDR3 with reference TRBV5-1 and TRBJ1-1 gives the whole variable domain KAGVTQTPRYLIKTRGQQVTLSCSPISGHRSVSWYQQTPGQGLQFLFEYFSETQRNKGNFPGRFSGRQFSNSRSEMNVSTLELGDSALYLCASSFGKENTEAFFGQGTRLTVV.

The chain uses TRBV6-2 or TRBV6-3 and TRBJ2-7; D remains unclear. The V and J ends lost 0 bases and 7 bases respectively, with 13 bases between them. Germline V gene lookup returns CDR1 MNHEY and CDR2 SVGEGT. This CDR3 has 14 residues. In nucleotides, the CDR3 is TGTGCCAGCAGTTACTCGATTTTAAGGGAAGAGCAGTACTTC. It translates to CASSYSILREEQYF.

V gene TRBV4-1 combines with J gene TRBJ1-5; no clear D gene. The length of the CDR3 is 15 residues. Germline values: CDR1 MGHRA, CDR2 YSYEKL. Trimming removed 2 bases from V and 0 bases from J, with 8 bases in between. CDR3 nucleotides: TGCGCCAGCAGCCAAACGGGTATTAGCAATCAGCCCCAGCATTTT. Protein sequence: CASSQTGISNQPQHF.

CDR3 protein: CASSIYRVPVVNQPQHF. The CDR3 nucleotides read TGTGCCAGTAGTATCTACAGGGTCCCTGTGGTCAATCAGCCCCAGCATTTT. V gene TRBV19 combines with J gene TRBJ1-5; weak D call: TRBD1 (6 bases). V gave up 3 bases and J gave up 3 bases, with 18 bases separating them. The CDR3 contains 17 residues. Germline V gene sequence: CDR1 LNHDA, CDR2 SQIVND (reference sequence).

V gene TRBV3-1 (or the pseudogene TRBV3-2) combines with J gene TRBJ2-2; 7 nucleotides line up with TRBD2. The CDR3 runs 13 residues. Trimming cost V 1 base and J 10 bases; bases outside gene matches: 3. Germline CDR1 reads LGHDT; CDR2 reads YNNKEL (reference sequence). The CDR3 DNA sequence: TGTGCCAGCAGCCAAGGGCGGGGGATGGAGCTGTTTTTT. Translation: CASSQGRGMELFF.

The J gene is TRBJ1-3, the V gene TRBV6-5, with a possible D match to TRBD1 (6 bases). The germline gives CDR1 MNHEY, CDR2 SVGAGI. The CDR3 sequence is 14 residues long. The germline V and J ends were trimmed by 11 bases and 0 bases, with 14 bases remaining between them. This chain's CDR3 is CAGGQGDSGNTIYF. The CDR3 coding sequence is TGTGCCGGGGGGCAGGGAGACTCTGGAAACACCATATATTTT.